This T cell receptor (beta chain) emerged from a study of blood T cell repertoires in COVID-19. Whole-study context: Samples of COVID-19 (acute and convalescent) were obtained from the United States, Italy and Spain.

V shed 5 bases, J shed 8 bases, and the junction held 10 bases outside the gene matches. The CDR3 runs 16 residues. Germline V gene data show CDR1 as SGHVS and CDR2 as FQNEAQ. The repertoire was sequenced with immunoSEQ multiplex PCR; TCRdb's copy has only in-frame clones and lacks some. This table has approximately 77,000 clones, roughly 85% appearing once. Patients from Seattle were sampled longitudinally, starting during active infection. This clone was seen more than once but under ten times. J is TRBJ2-2 and V is TRBV7-8; TRBD1 aligns across 11 bases. Sample: peripheral blood. The clonotype originates from a man aged 50 or older with COVID-19, enrolled during active disease. CDR3 region: CASSPRTGGSYGELFF. As DNA, the CDR3 is TGTGCCAGCAGCCCCCGGACAGGGGGCTCTTATGGGGAGCTGTTTTTT.